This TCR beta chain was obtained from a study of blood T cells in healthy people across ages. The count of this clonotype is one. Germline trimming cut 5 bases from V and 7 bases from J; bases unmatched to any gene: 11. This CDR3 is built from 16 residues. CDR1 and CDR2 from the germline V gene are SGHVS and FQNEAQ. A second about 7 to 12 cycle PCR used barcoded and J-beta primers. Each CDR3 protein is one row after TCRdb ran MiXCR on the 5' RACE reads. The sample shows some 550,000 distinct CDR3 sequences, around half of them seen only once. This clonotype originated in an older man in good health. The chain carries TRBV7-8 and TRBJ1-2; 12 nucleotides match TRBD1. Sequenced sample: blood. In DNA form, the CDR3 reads TGTGCCAGCAGCCTCAGGGGACAGGGGGCAGGTCGTGGCTACACCTTC. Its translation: CASSLRGQGAGRGYTF.